This is a list of T cell receptor beta chains from one sample in a study of identifying expanded T cells in peripheral blood. Some clones are missing from TCRdb's copy, which holds only in-frame ones; the method was immunoSEQ multiplex PCR. The table includes about 47,000 clones, less than 85% detected once. The specimen was blood. These receptors came from a person aged 18 to 75 in good health. The CDR3 runs from the conserved cysteine through the conserved F or W. Fields, in order: V gene, J gene, D gene, clone size, CDR3 protein, CDR3 DNA. A D gene is named only where the DNA matches it firmly. Not every row has a clone size; where given, it reads once, few, many or a size class.

V: TRBV5-1
J: TRBJ2-1
D: .
size: .
CDR3: CASSSTSYNEQFF
DNA: TGCGCCAGCAGCTCTACTAGCTACAATGAGCAGTTCTTC

V: TRBV5-6
J: TRBJ1-3
D: .
size: .
CDR3: CASSEEGFYGNTIYF
DNA: TGTGCCAGCAGCGAGGAGGGGTTCTATGGAAACACCATATATTTT

V: TRBV2
J: TRBJ2-5
D: .
size: .
CDR3: CASRELATSETQYF
DNA: TGTGCCAGCAGGGAACTAGCAACCTCGGAGACCCAGTACTTC

V: TRBV7-8
J: TRBJ2-5
D: .
size: .
CDR3: CASSFGQQETQYF
DNA: TGTGCCAGCAGCTTCGGACAACAAGAGACCCAGTACTTC

V: TRBV10-3
J: TRBJ2-5
D: .
size: .
CDR3: CAISPGGETQYF
DNA: TGTGCCATCAGCCCCGGAGGGGAGACCCAGTACTTC

V: TRBV6-4
J: TRBJ1-1
D: TRBD1
size: once
CDR3: CASSDSDRATEAFF
DNA: TGTGCCAGCAGTGACTCTGACAGGGCCACTGAAGCTTTCTTT

V: TRBV19
J: TRBJ1-2
D: .
size: .
CDR3: CASSIDGLQGGYTF
DNA: TGTGCCAGTAGTATAGACGGACTTCAAGGGGGCTACACCTTC

V: TRBV7-9
J: TRBJ2-1
D: .
size: .
CDR3: CASSHPWNRINEQFF
DNA: TGTGCCAGCAGCCACCCATGGAATAGAATTAATGAGCAGTTCTTC

V: TRBV6-5
J: TRBJ1-2
D: .
size: .
CDR3: CASSYNQGDNYGYTF
DNA: TGTGCCAGCAGTTACAACCAGGGAGATAACTATGGCTACACCTTC

V: TRBV29-1
J: TRBJ1-1
D: .
size: .
CDR3: CSVGQWDTEAFF
DNA: TGCAGCGTTGGACAGTGGGACACTGAAGCTTTCTTT